This T cell receptor beta chain stems from a study of human thymus T cells. The V and J ends lost 0 bases and 6 bases respectively, with 11 bases between them. Per germline, CDR1 SGHTA and CDR2 FQGNSA. The CDR3 covers 15 residues. Blood DNA came from all available leukocytes, not a fixed cell number. TCRdb's table, derived via immunoSEQ multiplex PCR, lists solely in-frame clones and lacks some. This table holds tens of thousands of clones, nearly 95% found once. This rearrangement joins TRBV7-2 to TRBJ1-4, with D possibly matching TRBD1 (5 bases). The source material was blood. The receptor's source is a boy in the first two years of life with a congenital heart defect but otherwise immunologically healthy. This CDR3 reads CASSLADTRYEKLFF. The CDR3 bases are TGTGCCAGCAGCTTAGCGGACACTCGATATGAAAAACTGTTTTTT.